This T cell receptor (beta chain) was sequenced for a study of blood T cell repertoires in COVID-19. This CDR3 region has 14 residues. V dropped 3 bases and J dropped 5; count of bases not matched to a gene: 4. Germline V gene lookup returns CDR1 SGHNT and CDR2 YYREEE (reference sequence). In the authors' methods: Cell counts per sample came from amplifying reference gene primers. Generated by immunoSEQ multiplex PCR, the TCRdb table keeps only in-frame clones and is missing some. That table furnishes V, J and clone size, whereas the DNA furnished D and trimming. The sample lists more than 80,000 clones; approximately 86% were seen once.

The chain couples TRBV5-4 to TRBJ2-3, with 9 bases lining up with TRBD2. The TCR was taken from a man older than 75 with acute or convalescent COVID-19. Source material: peripheral blood. The CDR3 nucleotides read TGTGCCAGCAGCTCACCTAGCGGGGAAGATACGCAGTATTTT. Translation gives CASSSPSGEDTQYF.